These 4 T cell receptor beta chains came from one sample sequenced in a study of monozygotic twins with inflammatory bowel disease. After re-calling the 5' RACE reads, TCRdb lists one entry per CDR3 protein, DNA absent. The sample has 150,000 or so distinct CDR3 sequences. Material for sequencing was blood. The receptors shown here come from a human donor with ulcerative colitis or Crohn's disease, or a healthy co-twin of an affected twin (not recorded which).

The chain has TRBV27 and TRBJ2-1; TCRdb calls TRBD1, which cannot be checked without DNA. The CDR3 consists of 17 residues. CDR1 and CDR2 (germline): MNHEY, SMNVEV (reference sequence). The CDR3 region is CASSSSHAGTPDNEQFF.

The rearrangement uses TRBV10-3 and TRBJ1-5; TCRdb's D call of TRBD1 is untestable without DNA. The length of the CDR3 is 15 residues. Germline V gene sequence: CDR1 ENHRY, CDR2 SYGVKD. This CDR3 is CAISERGSVNQPQHF.

The rearrangement uses TRBV6-6 and TRBJ2-3; TCRdb outputs TRBD1, but without DNA this stays unchecked. Germline V gene data show CDR1 as MNHNY and CDR2 as SVGAGI (reference sequence). CDR3 length: 14 amino acids. CDR3 protein: CASRRGAGPDTQYF.

The genes are TRBV27 and TRBJ2-5. The CDR3 contains 16 residues. From germline, CDR1 is MNHEY and CDR2 SMNVEV (reference sequence). CDR3 region: CASSFRDPLSQETQYF.